This entry lists 19 T cell receptor beta chains sequenced from one sample in a study of blood T cells in healthy people across ages. Primers used in a second PCR of roughly 6 to 12 cycles were a sample-barcoded 5' primer and a J-beta primer mix. TCRdb analysed the 5' RACE reads with MiXCR anew, one entry per CDR3 protein. Of roughly 730,000 distinct CDR3 sequences in the sample, more than 50% are singletons; the top ten hold about 26%. The sequencing sample was made of blood. The source is a middle-aged man in good health.

In this sample, this clonotype turned up a few times. The gene calls are TRBV9 and TRBJ2-5, with D perhaps matching TRBD2 (5 bases). Deletions cut 7 bases from V and 4 bases from J, with 8 bases between. The CDR3 loop spans 11 amino acids. Germline V gene lookup returns CDR1 SGDLS and CDR2 YYNGEE. As DNA, the CDR3 is TGTGCCAGCCTAGAGGGAGAGACCCAGTACTTC. Translating gives CASLEGETQYF.

In this sample, this clonotype turned up once. The chain has TRBV7-3 and TRBJ2-1, with D uncertain. V lost 5 bases to trimming and J lost 8 bases, with 10 bases between them. The length of the CDR3 is 12 residues. The germline gives CDR1 SGHTA, CDR2 FQGTGA. The CDR3 coding sequence is TGTGCCAGCAGCCCCGCCACCGATGAGCAGTTCTTC. Translation: CASSPATDEQFF.

The V gene is TRBV30, the J gene TRBJ2-6, with D tentatively TRBD1 (6 bases). The CDR3 contains 14 residues. CDR1 GTSNPN and CDR2 SVGIG come from the germline V gene (reference sequence). Trimming removed 5 bases at V and 0 bases at J, with 8 bases between. CDR3 coding DNA: TGTGCCTGGGACAGGAGCTCTGGGGCCAACGTCCTGACTTTC. This sequence encodes CAWDRSSGANVLTF.

This chain joins TRBV9 and TRBJ2-3; TRBD1 aligns across 11 bases. The CDR3 extends over 17 amino acids. CDR1 is SGDLS and CDR2 is YYNGEE in the germline V gene. The junction had 10 bases not matched to a gene; V was cut back by 4 bases and J by 3 bases. CDR3 protein: CASSSGQGAILTDTQYF. CDR3 nucleotide sequence: TGTGCCAGCAGCTCAGGACAGGGGGCAATTTTGACAGATACGCAGTATTTT. Full variable domain (outside the CDR3, taken from reference TRBV9 and TRBJ2-3): DSGVTQTPKHLITATGQRVTLRCSPRSGDLSVYWYQQSLDQGLQFLIQYYNGEERAKGNILERFSAQQFPDLHSELNLSSLELGDSALYFCASSSGQGAILTDTQYFGPGTRLTVL.

In this sample, this clonotype turned up many times. The chain uses TRBV20-1 and TRBJ2-6; the match to TRBD1 covers 8 bases. CDR1 and CDR2 from the germline V gene are DFQATT and SNEGSKA (reference sequence). This CDR3 region has 16 residues. V was clipped by 6 bases and J by 0 bases; unmatched bases: 7. This CDR3 is CSADRGAFSGANVLTF. The DNA of the CDR3 is TGCAGTGCAGACAGGGGCGCCTTCTCTGGGGCCAACGTCCTGACTTTC.

CDR3: CASSGETGAIEQFF. CDR3 bases: TGTGCCAGCAGTGGCGAGACAGGGGCGATTGAGCAGTTCTTC. This chain links TRBV25-1 with TRBJ2-1; 8 nucleotides match TRBD1. From germline, CDR1 is MGHDK and CDR2 SYGVNS. V lost 4 bases, J lost 9 bases, and 8 bases stayed unmatched. The CDR3 has 14 amino acids.

The rearrangement uses TRBV4-1 and TRBJ2-3; D uncertain. Germline assignment: CDR1 MGHRA and CDR2 YSYEKL. There are 16 residues in the CDR3. V lost 1 base, J lost 0 bases, and 11 bases lay in between. CDR3 nucleotides: TGCGCCAGCAGCCAAGTAGGTGCTACTAGCACAGATACGCAGTATTTT. Translated, it gives CASSQVGATSTDTQYF.

The chain joins TRBV9 to TRBJ2-5; 9 nucleotides match TRBD2. The CDR3 is 19 amino acids. The V gene's germline CDR1 is SGDLS and CDR2 YYNGEE. Trimming cost V 4 bases and J 2 bases; bases outside gene matches: 18. The DNA for the CDR3 is TGTGCCAGCAGCACCTCTGGCGGGGCTAGCGGGGCAGCTCAAGAGACCCAGTACTTC. It translates to CASSTSGGASGAAQETQYF.

The J gene is TRBJ2-3, the V gene TRBV5-6; D ambiguous. Germline V CDR1 and CDR2: SGHDT, YYEEEE. Between the trimmed V and J ends, which lost 3 bases and 7 bases, there was a span of 21 bases. The CDR3 is 16 amino acids. CDR3 protein: CASSSRMGQYGNTQYF. CDR3 sequence (DNA): TGTGCCAGCAGCTCCCGCATGGGCCAGTATGGAAATACGCAGTATTTT.

This clonotype was picked up a small number of times. The genes are TRBV14 and TRBJ2-7; the match to TRBD1 covers 11 bases. The junction had 7 bases not matched to a gene; V was cut back by 4 bases and J by 5 bases. This CDR3 is built from 15 residues. Germline CDR1 reads SGHDN; CDR2 reads FVKESK. In DNA, the CDR3 is TGTGCCAGCAGCCGCGGGACAGGGGGAGGCAACGAGCAGTACTTC. Protein: CASSRGTGGGNEQYF.

The genes are TRBV7-9 and TRBJ1-6; possible D gene TRBD1, 5 bases. V lost 3 bases to trimming and J lost 8 bases, with 11 bases between them. Germline V lookup: CDR1 SEHNR, CDR2 FQNEAQ (reference sequence). This CDR3 region has 14 residues. CDR3: CASSLGPWDSPLHF. For the CDR3, the DNA is TGTGCCAGCAGCTTGGGACCTTGGGATTCACCCCTCCACTTT.

CDR3 coding DNA: TGTGCCAGCAGTTCCACCGGGACTTTCACAGATACGCAGTATTTT. This encodes CASSSTGTFTDTQYF. The V call is TRBV6-6, the J call TRBJ2-3; the D gene is possibly TRBD2 (6 bases). The CDR3 consists of 15 residues. Germline V lookup: CDR1 MNHNY, CDR2 SVGAGI (reference sequence). V lost 4 bases to trimming and J lost 2 bases, with 13 bases between them.

The rearrangement links TRBV6-4 to TRBJ2-5; D possibly corresponds to TRBD2 (5 bases). The V end was cut by 5 bases, the J end by 2 bases, with 15 bases between. Germline CDR1 is MRHNA and CDR2 is SNTAGT. The CDR3 contains 15 residues. CDR3 in DNA: TGTGCCAGCAGTCGTACTCACGGAGGACAAGAGACCCAGTACTTC. Protein: CASSRTHGGQETQYF.

This clonotype was picked up a small number of times. This chain connects TRBV12-3 or TRBV12-4 to TRBJ2-6, with D possibly being TRBD1 or TRBD2 (6 bases each). The CDR3 loop spans 15 amino acids. V dropped 7 bases and J dropped 2 bases, with 12 bases sitting between them. In DNA form, the CDR3 reads TGTGCCAGCAAAGGGGGGTCCGCTGGGGCCAACGTCCTGACTTTC. This encodes CASKGGSAGANVLTF.

This clonotype has only a few counts. The genes are TRBV20-1 and TRBJ1-6; 7 bases match TRBD1. The J segment lost 7 bases and the V segment lost 6 bases, leaving 9 bases of the junction unmatched. The CDR3 runs 14 residues. The germline CDR1 and CDR2 sequences are DFQATT and SNEGSKA (reference sequence). The CDR3 loop is CSAKAGQRNSPLHF. In DNA, the CDR3 is TGCAGTGCCAAAGCGGGACAGCGAAATTCACCCCTCCACTTT.

The chain recombines TRBV25-1 with TRBJ2-3, with TRBD2 identical over 11 bases. Germline lookup yields CDR1 MGHDK and CDR2 SYGVNS. The CDR3 consists of 17 residues. Germline trimming cut 1 base from V and 5 bases from J; bases unmatched to any gene: 8. In DNA form, the CDR3 reads TGTGCCAGCAGTGAATTTGAATCTAGCGGGGGGCAAGATACGCAGTATTTT. The encoded protein is CASSEFESSGGQDTQYF.

This clonotype was found a few times. This rearrangement joins TRBV10-3 to TRBJ2-5, with TRBD1 matching 9 bases. Unmatched junction bases numbered 5, after V lost 2 bases and J lost 1 base. In germline, CDR1 is ENHRY, CDR2 SYGVKD. This CDR3 is 16 amino acids long. CDR3 bases: TGTGCCATCAGTGAGCTCGGGACAGGGTTCCAAGAGACCCAGTACTTC. This translates into CAISELGTGFQETQYF.

The chain couples TRBV2 to TRBJ2-2; D unclear. The CDR3 loop spans 14 amino acids. Trimming stripped 7 bases from V and 6 bases from J, with 15 bases between. Germline CDR1 reads SNHLY; CDR2 reads FYNNEI. CDR3 coding DNA: TGTGCCAGCACCCTGATAGTTTCGGCCGGGGAGCTGTTTTTT. Its translation: CASTLIVSAGELFF.

The chain joins TRBV27 to TRBJ2-1, with a tentative D call TRBD1 (7 bases). V was cut by 2 bases and J by 2 bases, with 19 bases left in between. The CDR3 contains 18 residues. Germline V lookup: CDR1 MNHEY, CDR2 SMNVEV (reference sequence). The CDR3 DNA reads as TGTGCCAGCAGTTTAGAAATCTCGGGGGACAGACCCTACAATGAGCAGTTCTTC. Translated, it gives CASSLEISGDRPYNEQFF.